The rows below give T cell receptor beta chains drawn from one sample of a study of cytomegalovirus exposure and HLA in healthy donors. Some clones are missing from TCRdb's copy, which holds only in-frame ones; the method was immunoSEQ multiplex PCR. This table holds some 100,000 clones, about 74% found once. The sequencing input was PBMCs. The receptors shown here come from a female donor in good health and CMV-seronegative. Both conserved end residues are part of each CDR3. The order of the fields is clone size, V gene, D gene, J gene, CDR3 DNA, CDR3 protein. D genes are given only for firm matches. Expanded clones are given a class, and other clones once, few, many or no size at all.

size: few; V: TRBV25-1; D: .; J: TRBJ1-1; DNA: TGTGCCAGCAGTGAATGGGAAAGGGGTGAAGAAGCTTTCTTT; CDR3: CASSEWERGEEAFF
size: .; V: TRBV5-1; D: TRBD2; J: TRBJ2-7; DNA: TGCGCCAGCAGGGTTGATCCGGGAGGGGCCTACGAGCAGTACTTC; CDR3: CASRVDPGGAYEQYF
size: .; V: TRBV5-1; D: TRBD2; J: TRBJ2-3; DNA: TGCGCCAGCGTTCAATCCGCGGGGGGTAAAGATACGCAGTATTTT; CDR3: CASVQSAGGKDTQYF
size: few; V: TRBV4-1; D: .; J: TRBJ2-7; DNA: TGCGCCAGCAGCCAAGTCGCAGGGGCTCCCTACGAGCAGTACTTC; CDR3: CASSQVAGAPYEQYF
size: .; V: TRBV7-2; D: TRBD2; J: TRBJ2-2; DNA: TGTGCCAGCAGCTTAGGGGGGGGGTTGAGCGGGGAGCTGTTTTTT; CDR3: CASSLGGGLSGELFF
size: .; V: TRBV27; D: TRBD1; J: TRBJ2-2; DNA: TGTGCCAGTGGTTTGACCGGGACAGCGAACACCGGGGAGCTGTTTTTT; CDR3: CASGLTGTANTGELFF
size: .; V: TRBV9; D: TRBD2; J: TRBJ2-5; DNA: TGTGCCAGCAGCGTAGATCCTAGCGGGGGCCTCCAAGAGACCCAGTACTTC; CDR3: CASSVDPSGGLQETQYF
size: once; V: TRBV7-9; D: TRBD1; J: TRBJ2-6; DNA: TGTGCCAGCAGCCCCGCCCCCGGGACAGGGGGCTCTGGGGCCAACGTCCTGACTTTC; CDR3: CASSPAPGTGGSGANVLTF
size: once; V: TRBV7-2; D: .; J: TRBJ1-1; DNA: TGTGCCAGCAGCCTCCGGACATCCCCTGAAGCTTTCTTT; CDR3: CASSLRTSPEAFF
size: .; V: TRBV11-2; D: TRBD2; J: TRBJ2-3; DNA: TGTGCCAGCAGCTTGGGGGGGGGAGTAACAGATACGCAGTATTTT; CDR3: CASSLGGGVTDTQYF
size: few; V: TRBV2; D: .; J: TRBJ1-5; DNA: TGTGCCAGCAGGACAGCATCAGGGGAGGGTCAGCCCCAGCATTTT; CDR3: CASRTASGEGQPQHF
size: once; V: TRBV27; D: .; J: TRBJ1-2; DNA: TGTGCCAGCAGTGCCCGACAGTTCCCCTGTGGCTACACCTTC; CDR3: CASSARQFPCGYTF
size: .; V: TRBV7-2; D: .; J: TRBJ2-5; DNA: TGTGCCAGCAGAAAAAAGTCCCTCGGGGAACCTCAGGAGACCCAGTACTTC; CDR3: CASRKKSLGEPQETQYF
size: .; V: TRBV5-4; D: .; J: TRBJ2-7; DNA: TGTGCCAGCAGCTCCTCTGGGGGCGCCCCCTACGAGCAGTACTTC; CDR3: CASSSSGGAPYEQYF
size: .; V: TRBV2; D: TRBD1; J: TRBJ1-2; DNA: TGTGCCAGCAGTGAATCCAGGGGGCACTATGGCTACACCTTC; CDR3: CASSESRGHYGYTF
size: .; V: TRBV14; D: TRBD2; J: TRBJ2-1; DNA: TGTGCCAGCAGCCAAGTAGGGGCGCGCGGGGGGCAGGTTGAGCAGTTCTTC; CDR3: CASSQVGARGGQVEQFF
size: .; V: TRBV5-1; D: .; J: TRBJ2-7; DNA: TGCGCCAGCAGCTTGGATTGGGCGAACGAGCAGTACTTC; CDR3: CASSLDWANEQYF
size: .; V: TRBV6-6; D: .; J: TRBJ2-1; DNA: TGTGCCAGCACCCCCCAAGGGAGCTCCTACAATGAGCAGTTCTTC; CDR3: CASTPQGSSYNEQFF
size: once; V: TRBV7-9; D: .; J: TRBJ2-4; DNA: TGTGCCAGCAGCTTTTCCGGGGGGCCCAAAAACATTCAGTACTTC; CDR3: CASSFSGGPKNIQYF
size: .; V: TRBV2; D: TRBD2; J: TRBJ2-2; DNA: TGTGCCAGCAGACTAGCGGGGGATTTCTCCGGGGAGCTGTTTTTT; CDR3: CASRLAGDFSGELFF
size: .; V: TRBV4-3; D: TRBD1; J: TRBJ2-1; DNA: TGCGCCAGCAGCCAAGACGGGACAGGGGGTTCCTACAATGAGCAGTTCTTC; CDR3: CASSQDGTGGSYNEQFF
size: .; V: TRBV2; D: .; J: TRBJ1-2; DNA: TGTGCCAGCAGTGATCTGGGCTACACCTTC; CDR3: CASSDLGYTF
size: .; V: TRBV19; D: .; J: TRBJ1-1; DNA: TGTGCCAGTAGTGTCATGACCCGGGGTGAAGCTTTCTTT; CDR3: CASSVMTRGEAFF
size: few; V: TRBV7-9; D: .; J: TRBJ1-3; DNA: TGTGCCAGCAGCTTAGACAGACAGGACGGTCCCATATATTTT; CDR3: CASSLDRQDGPIYF
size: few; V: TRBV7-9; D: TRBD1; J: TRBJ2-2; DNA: TGTGCCAGCAGCGATATAAACAGGGGTAAAGGGGAGCTGTTTTTT; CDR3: CASSDINRGKGELFF
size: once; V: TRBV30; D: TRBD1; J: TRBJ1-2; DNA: TGTGCCTGGGACAGGGGGCCCCTTGAGGATGGCTACACCTTC; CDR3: CAWDRGPLEDGYTF
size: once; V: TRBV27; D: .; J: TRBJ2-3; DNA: TGTGCCAGCAGCCCCACCCCCGGGGGTACTACGCAGTATTTT; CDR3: CASSPTPGGTTQYF
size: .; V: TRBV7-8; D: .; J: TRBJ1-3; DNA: TGTGCCAGCAGCTTACGGACAGTCGGAAACACCATATATTTT; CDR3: CASSLRTVGNTIYF
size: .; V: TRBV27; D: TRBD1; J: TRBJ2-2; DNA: TGTGCCAGCTGTCGGGGACAGGGGTACACCGGGGAGCTGTTTTTT; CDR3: CASCRGQGYTGELFF
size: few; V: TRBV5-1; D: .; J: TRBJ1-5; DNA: TGCGCCAGCAGCATTGACAGTCCGACCAATCAGCCCCAGCATTTT; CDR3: CASSIDSPTNQPQHF
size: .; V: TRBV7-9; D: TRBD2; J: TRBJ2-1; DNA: TGTGCCAGCAGCTTAAGACTAGCGGGGGGGTCCCGGGACAATGAGCAGTTCTTC; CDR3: CASSLRLAGGSRDNEQFF
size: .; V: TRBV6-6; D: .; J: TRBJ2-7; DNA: TGTGCCAGCAGTTACTCAGGCGGTTCCTACGAGCAGTACTTC; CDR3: CASSYSGGSYEQYF
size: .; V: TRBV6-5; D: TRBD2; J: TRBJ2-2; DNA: TGTGCCAGCAGTTACGAACGGGGGGCCGGGGAGCTGTTTTTT; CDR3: CASSYERGAGELFF
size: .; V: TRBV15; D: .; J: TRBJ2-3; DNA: TGTGCCACCAGCGCCCGACTCAGAGATACGCAGTATTTT; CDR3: CATSARLRDTQYF
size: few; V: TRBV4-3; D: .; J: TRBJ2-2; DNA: TGCGCCAGCAGCCAATCCCTACGGGGCACCGGGGAGCTGTTTTTT; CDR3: CASSQSLRGTGELFF
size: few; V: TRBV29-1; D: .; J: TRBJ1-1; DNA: TGCAGCGTTAGGTCAGGGCTCACTGAAGCTTTCTTT; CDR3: CSVRSGLTEAFF
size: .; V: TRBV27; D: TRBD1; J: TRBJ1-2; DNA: TGTGCCAGCAGCGATACGGGACAGGGCGGCCCGGGCTACACCTTC; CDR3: CASSDTGQGGPGYTF
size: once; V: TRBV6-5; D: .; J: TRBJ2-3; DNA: TGTGCCAGCAGTTCGTCAGGCCTTACGCAGTATTTT; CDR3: CASSSSGLTQYF
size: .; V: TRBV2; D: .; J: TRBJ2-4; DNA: TGTGCCAGCAGTGAGGGAAGTTTAGCGGACATTCAGTACTTC; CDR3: CASSEGSLADIQYF
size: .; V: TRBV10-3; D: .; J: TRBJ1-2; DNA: TGTGCCATCAGTTCACAGCCGATACCTAACTATGGCTACACCTTC; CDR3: CAISSQPIPNYGYTF
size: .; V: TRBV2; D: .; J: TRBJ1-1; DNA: TGTGCCAGCACCAGAGCGGGCTTGAACACTGAAGCTTTCTTT; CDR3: CASTRAGLNTEAFF
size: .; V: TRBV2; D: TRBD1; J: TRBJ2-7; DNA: TGTGCCAGCAGTACCACAACAGGGGCTAGTTCCTACGAGCAGTACTTC; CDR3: CASSTTTGASSYEQYF
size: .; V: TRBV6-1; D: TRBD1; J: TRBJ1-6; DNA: TGTGCCAGCTCGGGACAGGCTGGTTCACCCCTCCACTTT; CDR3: CASSGQAGSPLHF
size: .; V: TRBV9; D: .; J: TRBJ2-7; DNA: TGTGCCAGCAGCCCACGGACGGAGGGCTACGAGCAGTACTTC; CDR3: CASSPRTEGYEQYF
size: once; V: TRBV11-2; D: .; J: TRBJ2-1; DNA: TGTGCCAGCAGCTTAGAGCTAGGTTGGGTCAGTGTGCAGTTCTTC; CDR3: CASSLELGWVSVQFF
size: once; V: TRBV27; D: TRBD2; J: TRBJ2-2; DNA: TGTGCCAGCAGTCTAGGAGCGGGGGTTTCCGGGGAGCTGTTTTTT; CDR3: CASSLGAGVSGELFF
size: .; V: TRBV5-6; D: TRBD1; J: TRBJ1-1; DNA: TGTGCCAGCAGCGGCGGACAGGGGGAAAGCACTGAAGCTTTCTTT; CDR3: CASSGGQGESTEAFF
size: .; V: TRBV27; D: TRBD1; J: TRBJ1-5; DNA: TGTGCCAGCAGTGAGGACAGGGGAAATCAGCCCCAGCATTTT; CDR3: CASSEDRGNQPQHF
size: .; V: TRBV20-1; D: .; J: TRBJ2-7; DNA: TGCAGTGGAAAGGACAGTCTCGAGCAGTACTTC; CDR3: CSGKDSLEQYF
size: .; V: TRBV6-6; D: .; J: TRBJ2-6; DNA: TGTGCCAGCAGTCGGACCGGGGGACTCCATACCCCCGTCCTGACTTTC; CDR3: CASSRTGGLHTPVLTF
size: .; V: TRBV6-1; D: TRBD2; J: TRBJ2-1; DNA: TGTGCCAGCAGTGGAAGGGGACTAGCGACTAACAATGAGCAGTTCTTC; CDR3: CASSGRGLATNNEQFF
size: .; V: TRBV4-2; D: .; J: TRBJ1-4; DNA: TGTGCCAGCAGCCAACTCAGTGCGGGCTCTGCAACTAATGAAAAACTGTTTTTT; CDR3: CASSQLSAGSATNEKLFF
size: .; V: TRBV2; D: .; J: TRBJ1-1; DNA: TGTGCCAGCAGCTTAGACGTAGCCTATTCCACTGAAGCTTTCTTT; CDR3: CASSLDVAYSTEAFF
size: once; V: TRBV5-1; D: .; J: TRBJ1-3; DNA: TGCGCCAGCAGCTTCGAGTCCTCCTCTGGAAACACCATATATTTT; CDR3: CASSFESSSGNTIYF
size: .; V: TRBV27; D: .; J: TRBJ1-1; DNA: TGTGCCAGCAGTTTATCGATATCGGGAGAAGCTTTCTTT; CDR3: CASSLSISGEAFF
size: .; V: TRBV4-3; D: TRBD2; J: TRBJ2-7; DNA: TGCGCCAGCAGCCAAGATGGAGCGGGGGGAAGGGACGAGCAGTACTTC; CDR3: CASSQDGAGGRDEQYF
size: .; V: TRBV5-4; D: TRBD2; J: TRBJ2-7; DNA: TGTGCCAGCAGCTTTCCGGGACTAGATAACGAGCAGTACTTC; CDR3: CASSFPGLDNEQYF
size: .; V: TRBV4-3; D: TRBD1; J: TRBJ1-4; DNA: TGCGCCAGCAGCCAGGGACAGTACGCAACTAATGAAAAACTGTTTTTT; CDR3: CASSQGQYATNEKLFF
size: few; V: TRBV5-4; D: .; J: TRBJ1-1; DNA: TGTGCCAGCAGCGAGCCGGGGTACACTGAAGCTTTCTTT; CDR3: CASSEPGYTEAFF